Listed below are T cell receptor beta chains from one sample, sequenced in a study of vaccination effects on CD4 cells after COVID-19. No antigen is known for these receptors. TCRdb keeps only in-frame clones here, not all; method: immunoSEQ multiplex PCR. The sample consists of some 30,000 clones, 55% to 75% of them appearing once. The specimen comprised CD4+ T cells from PBMCs cultured with a peptide pool, sampled before COVID-19 vaccination. These receptors were obtained from a human donor who had a prior SARS-CoV-2 infection. The CDR3 runs from the conserved cysteine through the conserved F or W. The D gene is left open where the match is weak. Where a row states a size, it is once, few, many or the class of an expanded clone; other rows omit it.

d_gene	v_gene	abundance	len	j_gene	CDR3aa	CDR3nt
TRBD1	TRBV19	.	16	TRBJ1-6	CASSINPGQDESPLHF	TGTGCCAGTAGCATAAACCCGGGACAGGACGAATCACCCCTCCACTTT
TRBD1	TRBV24-1	.	14	TRBJ2-1	CATQDRAAYNEQFF	TGTGCCACCCAAGACAGGGCGGCATACAATGAGCAGTTCTTC
TRBD2	TRBV27	.	15	TRBJ2-3	CASSLDGGATDTQYF	TGTGCCAGCAGTTTAGACGGGGGGGCCACAGATACGCAGTATTTT
TRBD1	TRBV4-2	.	16	TRBJ1-2	CASSQDVAGGYYGYTF	TGTGCCAGCAGCCAAGATGTGGCAGGGGGCTACTATGGCTACACCTTC
TRBD1	TRBV18	.	17	TRBJ2-7	CASSPLGTGGNTYEQYF	TGTGCCAGCTCACCACTTGGGACAGGGGGTAATACCTACGAGCAGTACTTC
.	TRBV5-4	.	14	TRBJ1-4	CASSPGGSNEKLFF	TGTGCCAGCAGCCCCGGGGGCTCTAATGAAAAACTGTTTTTT
TRBD1	TRBV4-2	.	15	TRBJ1-1	CASSPLRGGDAEAFF	TGTGCCAGCAGCCCTCTGAGAGGGGGCGACGCTGAAGCTTTCTTT
.	TRBV14	.	21	TRBJ2-4	CASSQAIGDTAGRLAKNIQYF	TGTGCCAGCAGCCAAGCCATCGGGGACACAGCGGGCCGGCTAGCCAAAAACATTCAGTACTTC
TRBD1	TRBV5-1	.	14	TRBJ2-3	CASSPTGGTDTQYF	TGCGCCAGCAGCCCGACAGGGGGCACAGATACGCAGTATTTT
.	TRBV7-9	once	16	TRBJ2-1	CASTLVGGAGYNEQFF	TGTGCCAGCACCCTAGTTGGGGGGGCGGGTTACAATGAGCAGTTCTTC
.	TRBV7-2	.	14	TRBJ2-7	CASSFRARPYEQYF	TGTGCCAGCAGCTTCCGGGCCAGGCCCTACGAGCAGTACTTC
.	TRBV11-2	.	15	TRBJ2-7	CASSLVQGSSYEQYF	TGTGCCAGCAGCTTAGTGCAGGGAAGTTCCTACGAGCAGTACTTC
.	TRBV7-3	.	16	TRBJ2-7	CASSLSLAASSYEQYF	TGTGCCAGCAGCTTATCACTAGCAGCTAGCTCCTACGAGCAGTACTTC
.	TRBV2	.	11	TRBJ2-5	CASSSLETQYF	TGTGCCAGCAGTTCTTTGGAGACCCAGTACTTC
.	TRBV7-8	.	18	TRBJ2-7	CASSLFLGVGESSYEQYF	TGTGCCAGCAGCTTATTCCTTGGCGTGGGCGAGAGCTCCTACGAGCAGTACTTC
.	TRBV30	.	13	TRBJ2-5	CAWSITSKETQYF	TGTGCCTGGAGTATTACTAGTAAAGAGACCCAGTACTTC
.	TRBV7-2	.	14	TRBJ2-7	CASSLILGPYEQYF	TGTGCCAGCAGCTTAATCCTCGGCCCCTACGAGCAGTACTTC
TRBD2	TRBV7-8	.	20	TRBJ2-2	CASSVRTGSSGRAGTGELFF	TGTGCCAGCAGTGTTAGGACAGGGTCTAGCGGGAGGGCGGGCACCGGGGAGCTGTTTTTT
.	TRBV27	few	13	TRBJ2-1	CASTTAGYNEQFF	TGTGCCAGCACCACAGCCGGATACAATGAGCAGTTCTTC
.	TRBV7-2	.	16	TRBJ1-3	CASSFFPGRSGNTIYF	TGTGCCAGCAGCTTTTTTCCAGGGCGCTCTGGAAACACCATATATTTT
.	TRBV2	few	12	TRBJ1-6	CASGSDNSPLHF	TGTGCCAGCGGGTCCGATAATTCACCCCTCCACTTT
.	TRBV4-2	few	14	TRBJ2-2	CASRPGGNTGELFF	TGTGCCAGCAGACCGGGTGGAAACACCGGGGAGCTGTTTTTT
.	TRBV5-4	.	12	TRBJ2-7	CASSSPDHEQYF	TGTGCCAGCAGCTCCCCGGACCACGAGCAGTACTTC
.	TRBV4-2	.	11	TRBJ1-6	CASSQGSPLHF	TGTGCCAGCAGCCAAGGTTCACCCCTCCACTTT
TRBD2	TRBV28	few	15	TRBJ2-1	CASSSLAGGVNEQFF	TGTGCCAGCAGTTCACTAGCGGGAGGGGTAAATGAGCAGTTCTTC